The 7 T cell receptor beta chains below were found in one sample sequenced in a study of shared clonotypes between healthy human individuals. This table comes from immunoSEQ multiplex PCR, and its TCRdb copy is limited to in-frame clones, with some not included. Of millions of clones listed, approximately 94% are singletons. Sequenced input: naive CD4+ T cells sorted from blood. Subset meaning: CD45RA+ positively selected. These receptors were taken from a man between 18 and 29 years old in good health.

The V call is TRBV6-1, the J call TRBJ2-7; D is possibly TRBD1 (6 bases). The CDR3 spans 15 residues. V was pared by 3 bases and J by 3 bases, with 15 bases between. CDR1 and CDR2 from the germline V gene are MNHNS and SASEGT. The CDR3 region has the DNA TGTGCCAGCAGTGATAGGTGGGACAAATACTACGAGCAGTACTTC. It is translated as CASSDRWDKYYEQYF.

This clone was observed a single time. The V and J genes are TRBV7-9 and TRBJ2-5; weak D call: TRBD1 (6 bases). CDR1 and CDR2 (germline): SEHNR, FQNEAQ (reference sequence). CDR3 length: 14 amino acids. Trimming cost V 5 bases and J 4 bases, with 14 bases left between them. CDR3 protein: CASSHRTARETQYF. CDR3 nucleotide sequence: TGTGCCAGCAGCCATCGGACAGCGCGAGAGACCCAGTACTTC.

The CDR3 sequence: CASTIVGSNQPQHF. For the CDR3, the DNA is TGTGCCAGTACGATAGTCGGTAGCAATCAGCCCCAGCATTTT. The genes are TRBV19 and TRBJ1-5, with no clear D. Deletions cut 7 bases from V and 0 bases from J, with 10 bases between. Germline lookup yields CDR1 LNHDA and CDR2 SQIVND (reference sequence). CDR3 size: 14 residues.

The chain employs TRBV5-4 and TRBJ2-3; D is possibly TRBD2 (5 bases). The germline V gene encodes CDR1 SGHNT and CDR2 YYREEE (reference sequence). The length of the CDR3 is 13 residues. Trimming removed 0 bases from V and 11 bases from J, with 13 bases in between. The CDR3 coding sequence is TGTGCCAGCAGCTTGGGGGGAGAAGTAAAGCAGTATTTT. Its protein product is CASSLGGEVKQYF.

V usage is TRBV25-1 and J usage is TRBJ1-2; TRBD1 aligns across 12 bases. The V gene's germline CDR1 is MGHDK and CDR2 SYGVNS. The CDR3 contains 17 residues. V lost 4 bases, J lost 6 bases, and 12 bases stayed unmatched. CDR3 protein: CASSASGTGGYVNGYTF. In nucleotides, the CDR3 is TGTGCCAGCAGTGCGTCCGGGACAGGGGGCTATGTCAATGGCTACACCTTC.

The chain employs TRBV7-2 and TRBJ1-4; D is perhaps TRBD1 (6 bases). The V gene lost 2 bases and the J gene lost 8 bases, with 15 bases spanning the gap. Germline CDR1 SGHTA, CDR2 FQGNSA. The CDR3 has 15 amino acids. CDR3 residues: CASSLWAGAGEKLFF. CDR3 DNA sequence: TGTGCCAGCAGCTTATGGGCAGGGGCAGGGGAAAAACTGTTTTTT.

This clone was detected only once. This CDR3 is CASSLGPPNGNTEAFF. Written as DNA, the CDR3 is TGCGCCAGCAGCCTCGGACCGCCTAACGGGAACACTGAAGCTTTCTTT. The chain links TRBV5-1 to TRBJ1-1; D gene ambiguous. Per germline, CDR1 SGHRS and CDR2 YFSETQ. Trimming cost V 4 bases and J 1 base, with 17 bases left between them. This CDR3 contains 16 residues.